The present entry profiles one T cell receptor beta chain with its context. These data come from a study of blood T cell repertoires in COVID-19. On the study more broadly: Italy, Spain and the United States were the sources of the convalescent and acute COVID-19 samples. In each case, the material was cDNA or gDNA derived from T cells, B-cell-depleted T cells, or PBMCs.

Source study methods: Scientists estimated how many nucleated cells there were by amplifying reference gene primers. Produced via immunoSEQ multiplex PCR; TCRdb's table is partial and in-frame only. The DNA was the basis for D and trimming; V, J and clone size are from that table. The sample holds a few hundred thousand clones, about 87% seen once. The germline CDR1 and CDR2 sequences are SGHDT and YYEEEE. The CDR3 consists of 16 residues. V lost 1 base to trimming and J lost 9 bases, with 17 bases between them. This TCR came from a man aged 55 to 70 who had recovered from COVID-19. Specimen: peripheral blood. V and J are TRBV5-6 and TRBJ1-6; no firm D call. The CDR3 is CASSLRQVPPISPLHF. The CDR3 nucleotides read TGTGCCAGCAGCTTGAGGCAGGTCCCGCCGATTTCACCCCTCCACTTT.